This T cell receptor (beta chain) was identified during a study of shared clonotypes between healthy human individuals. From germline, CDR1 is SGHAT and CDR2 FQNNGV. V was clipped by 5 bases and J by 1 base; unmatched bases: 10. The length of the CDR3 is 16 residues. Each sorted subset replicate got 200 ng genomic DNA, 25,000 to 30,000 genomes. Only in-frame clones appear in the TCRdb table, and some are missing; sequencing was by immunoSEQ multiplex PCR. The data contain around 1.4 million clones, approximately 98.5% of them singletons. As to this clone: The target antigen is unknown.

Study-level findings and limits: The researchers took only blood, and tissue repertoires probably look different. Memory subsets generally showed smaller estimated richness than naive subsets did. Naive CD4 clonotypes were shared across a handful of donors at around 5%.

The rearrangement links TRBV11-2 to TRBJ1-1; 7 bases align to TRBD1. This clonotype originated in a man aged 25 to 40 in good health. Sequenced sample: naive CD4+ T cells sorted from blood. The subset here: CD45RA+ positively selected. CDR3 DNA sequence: TGTGCCAGCAGCCTTAGGTCGGGACAGCGGAACACTGAAGCTTTCTTT. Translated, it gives CASSLRSGQRNTEAFF.